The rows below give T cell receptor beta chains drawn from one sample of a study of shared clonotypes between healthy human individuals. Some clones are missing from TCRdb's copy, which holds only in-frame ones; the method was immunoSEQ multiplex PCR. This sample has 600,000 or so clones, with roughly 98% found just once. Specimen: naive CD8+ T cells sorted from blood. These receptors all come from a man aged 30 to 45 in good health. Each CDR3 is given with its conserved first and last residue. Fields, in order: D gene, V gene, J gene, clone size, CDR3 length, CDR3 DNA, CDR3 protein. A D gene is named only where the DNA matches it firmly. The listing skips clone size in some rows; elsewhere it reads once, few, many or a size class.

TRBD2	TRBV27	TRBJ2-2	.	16	TGTGCCAGCACCGAGCTAGCGGGGCTCTACACCGGGGAGCTGTTTTTT	CASTELAGLYTGELFF
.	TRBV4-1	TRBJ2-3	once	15	TGCGCCAGCAGGTCTGTCAGGAACAAAACAACGACGCAGTATTTT	CASRSVRNKTTTQYF
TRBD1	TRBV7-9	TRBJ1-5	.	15	TGTGCCAGCAGTCCCGGGACAGGGGGCTATCAGCCCCAGCATTTT	CASSPGTGGYQPQHF
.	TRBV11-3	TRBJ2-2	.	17	TGTGCCAGCAGCTTCAACAACCGGGTCCAGGACACCGGGGAGCTGTTTTTT	CASSFNNRVQDTGELFF
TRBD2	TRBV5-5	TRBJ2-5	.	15	TGTGCCAGCAGCTTGGAAGCGGGAGGGAGGGAGACCCAGTACTTC	CASSLEAGGRETQYF
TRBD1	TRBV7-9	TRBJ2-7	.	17	TGTGCCAGCAGCGCCTCCCCGGGACAGGTAAAATGGGGCGAGCAGTACTTC	CASSASPGQVKWGEQYF
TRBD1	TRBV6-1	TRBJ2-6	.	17	TGTGCCAGCAGTGGTCCCGGGACAGGTTTCGGGGCCAACGTCCTGACTTTC	CASSGPGTGFGANVLTF
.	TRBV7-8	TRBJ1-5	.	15	TGTGCCAGCAGCTTAGTACAATTTAGCAATCAGCCCCAGCATTTT	CASSLVQFSNQPQHF
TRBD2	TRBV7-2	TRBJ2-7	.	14	TGTGCCAGCAGCCACGGGGCGGGAGACTACGAGCAGTACTTC	CASSHGAGDYEQYF
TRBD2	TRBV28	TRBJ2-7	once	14	TGTGCCAGCAGAGGTAGAGCGGGATCCTACGAGCAGTACTTC	CASRGRAGSYEQYF
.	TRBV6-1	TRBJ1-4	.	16	TGTGCCAGCAGTGATTTTCCCACAGGTCTCAATGAAAAACTGTTTTTT	CASSDFPTGLNEKLFF
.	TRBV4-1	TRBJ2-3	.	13	TGCGCCAGCAGCCACCGAGTCCCTGATACGCAGTATTTT	CASSHRVPDTQYF
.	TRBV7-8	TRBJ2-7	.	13	TGTGCGAACTTAGAGGGGGTTATCTACGAGCAGTACTTC	CANLEGVIYEQYF
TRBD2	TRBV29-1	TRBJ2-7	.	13	TGCAGCGTTCTAGCGGGAAGTCCCTACGAGCAGTACTTC	CSVLAGSPYEQYF
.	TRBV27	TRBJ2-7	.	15	TGTGCCAGCAGCCGCAGTGTGTGGTTATCCTACGAGCAGTACTTC	CASSRSVWLSYEQYF
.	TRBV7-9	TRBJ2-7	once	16	TGTGCCAGCAGCTCCGCGGGACTTAGTAGCCCCTACGAGCAGTACTTC	CASSSAGLSSPYEQYF